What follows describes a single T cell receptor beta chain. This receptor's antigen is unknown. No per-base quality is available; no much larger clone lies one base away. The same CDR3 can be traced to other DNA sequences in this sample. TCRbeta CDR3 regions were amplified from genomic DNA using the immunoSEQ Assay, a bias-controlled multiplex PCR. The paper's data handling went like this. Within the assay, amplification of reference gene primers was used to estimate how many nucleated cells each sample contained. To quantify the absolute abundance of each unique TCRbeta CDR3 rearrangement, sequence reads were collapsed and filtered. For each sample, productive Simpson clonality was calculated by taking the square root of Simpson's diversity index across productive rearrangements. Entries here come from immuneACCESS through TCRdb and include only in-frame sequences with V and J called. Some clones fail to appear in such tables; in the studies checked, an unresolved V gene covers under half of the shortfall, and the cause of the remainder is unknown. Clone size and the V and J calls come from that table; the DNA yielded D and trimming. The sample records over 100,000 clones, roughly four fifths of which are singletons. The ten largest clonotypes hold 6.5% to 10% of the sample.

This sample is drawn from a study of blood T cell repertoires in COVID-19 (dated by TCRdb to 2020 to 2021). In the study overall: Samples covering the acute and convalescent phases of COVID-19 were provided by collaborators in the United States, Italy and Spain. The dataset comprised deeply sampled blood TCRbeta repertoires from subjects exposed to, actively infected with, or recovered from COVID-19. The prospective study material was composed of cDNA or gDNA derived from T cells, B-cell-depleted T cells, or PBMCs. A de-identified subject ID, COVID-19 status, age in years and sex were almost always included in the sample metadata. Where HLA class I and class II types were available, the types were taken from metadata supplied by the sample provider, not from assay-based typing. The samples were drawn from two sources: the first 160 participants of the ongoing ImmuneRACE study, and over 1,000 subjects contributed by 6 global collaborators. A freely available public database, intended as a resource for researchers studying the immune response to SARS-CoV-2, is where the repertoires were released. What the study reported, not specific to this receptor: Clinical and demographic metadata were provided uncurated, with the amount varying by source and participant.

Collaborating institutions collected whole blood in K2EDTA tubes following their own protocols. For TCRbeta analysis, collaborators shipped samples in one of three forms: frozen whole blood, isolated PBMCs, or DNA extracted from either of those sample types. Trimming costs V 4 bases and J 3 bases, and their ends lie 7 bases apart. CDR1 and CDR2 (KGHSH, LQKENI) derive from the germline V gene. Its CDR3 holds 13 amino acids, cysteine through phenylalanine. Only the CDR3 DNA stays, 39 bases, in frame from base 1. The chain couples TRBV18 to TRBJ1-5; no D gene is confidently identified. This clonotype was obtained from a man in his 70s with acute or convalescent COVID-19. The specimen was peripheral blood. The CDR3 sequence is CASSRQLNQPQHF. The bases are TGTGCCAGCTCACGCCAACTCAATCAGCCCCAGCATTTT.